This T cell receptor beta chain was identified in a study of regulatory and conventional T cells in RAG deficiency. Study-wide points: Patient subsets had shorter CDR3s; Omenn Treg-Tconv overlap exceeded 85%.

Assay: immunoSEQ multiplex PCR; the TCRdb copy retains only in-frame clones and omits some. The sample holds around 30,000 clones, around 89% seen once. Trimming at V came to 3 bases and at J to 3 bases, leaving 7 bases not matched to a gene. Germline lookup yields CDR1 LNHDA and CDR2 SQIVND (reference sequence). The CDR3 is 15 residues long. The table lists this clone with a few counts. The antigen is undetermined. These data also formed part of another study, on regulatory T cells. This second study notes: Amplification used 52 TRBV primers and 13 TRBJ primers. Patient repertoires had restricted TRB V-J pairs and skewed V and J usage, most in Tregs.

The sample consisted of CD8+ T cells sorted from blood. The chain joins TRBV19 to TRBJ2-7; 8 bases align to TRBD2. This clonotype originated in a human donor in good health. The CDR3 loop reads CASSMAGGGVYEQYF. The CDR3 DNA reads TGTGCCAGTAGTATGGCGGGGGGAGGGGTCTACGAGCAGTACTTC.